This T cell receptor beta chain was observed in a study of blood T cell repertoires in COVID-19. As for the study in general: PBMCs, B-cell-depleted T cells, or T cells were the source of the cDNA or gDNA that made up the material.

Sequencing used immunoSEQ multiplex PCR; TCRdb keeps in-frame clones, though not all of them. Altogether 55,000 to 70,000 clones are present, about three quarters being singletons, with the ten largest covering approximately 20%. V trimming: 3 bases; J trimming: 2 bases; junction bases outside the gene matches: 4. The CDR3 covers 15 residues. Germline assignment: CDR1 KGHSH and CDR2 LQKENI. Input material: peripheral blood. This receptor was identified in a human donor in a cohort sampled during active COVID-19. The chain couples TRBV18 to TRBJ2-7; 10 bases fit TRBD2. CDR3 region: CASSPRTSGAYEQYF. The CDR3 nucleotides are TGTGCCAGCTCACCTCGGACTAGCGGCGCCTACGAGCAGTACTTC.